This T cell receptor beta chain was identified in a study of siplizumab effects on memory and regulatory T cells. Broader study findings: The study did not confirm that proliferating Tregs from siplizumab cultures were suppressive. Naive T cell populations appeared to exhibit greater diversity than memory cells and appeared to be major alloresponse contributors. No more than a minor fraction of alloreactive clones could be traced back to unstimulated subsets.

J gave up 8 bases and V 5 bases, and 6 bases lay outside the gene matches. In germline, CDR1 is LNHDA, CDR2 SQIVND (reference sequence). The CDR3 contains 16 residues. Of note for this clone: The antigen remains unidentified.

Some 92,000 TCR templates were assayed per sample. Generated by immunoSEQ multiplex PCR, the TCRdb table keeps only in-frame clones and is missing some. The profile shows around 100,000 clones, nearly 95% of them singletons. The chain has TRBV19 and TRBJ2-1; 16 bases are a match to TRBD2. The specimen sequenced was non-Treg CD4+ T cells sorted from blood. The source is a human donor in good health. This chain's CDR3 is CASSPGLAGGPYEQFF. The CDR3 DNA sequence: TGTGCCAGTAGTCCGGGACTAGCGGGAGGGCCGTATGAGCAGTTCTTC. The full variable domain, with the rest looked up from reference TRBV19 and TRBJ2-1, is DGGITQSPKYLFRKEGQNVTLSCEQNLNHDAMYWYRQDPGQGLRLIYYSQIVNDFQKGDIAEGYSVSREKKESFPLTVTSAQKNPTAFYLCASSPGLAGGPYEQFFGPGTRLTVL.